The 29 T cell receptor beta chains below come from one sample, sequenced in a study of T cells in Graves' hyperthyroidism and ophthalmopathy. RNA transcripts gave rise to amplified TCR beta CDR3 regions. The TCR CDR3 was amplified in a first-round RT-PCR using the HTBI primer set. TCRdb processed the multiplex PCR reads anew with MiXCR; each CDR3 protein has one entry. The sample gives hundreds of thousands of distinct CDR3 sequences, 14% of which show up once; around 9.6% is in the top ten. Sequencing input: blood. The receptors shown here come from a young woman with Graves' hyperthyroidism.

V usage is TRBV9 and J usage is TRBJ2-3; tentatively, D is TRBD1 (6 bases). Looked up from germline, CDR1 is SGDLS and CDR2 is YYNGEE. There are 15 residues in the CDR3. The V and J ends lost 4 bases and 4 bases respectively, with 16 bases between them. CDR3 nucleotides: TGTGCCAGCAGCCCTACCCGGACAGTCTCAGATACGCAGTATTTT. It yields the protein CASSPTRTVSDTQYF.

The rearrangement joins TRBV9 to TRBJ2-1; 13 nucleotides match TRBD2. With V trimmed by 2 bases and J by 8 bases, 1 base remained unmatched. Germline V gives CDR1 SGDLS, CDR2 YYNGEE. CDR3 length: 14 residues. The DNA for the CDR3 is TGTGCCAGCAGCGTGACTAGCGGGAGGCATGAGCAGTTCTTC. Translation: CASSVTSGRHEQFF.

This rearrangement joins TRBV9 to TRBJ2-7; a possible D gene is TRBD1 (5 bases). Germline assignment: CDR1 SGDLS and CDR2 YYNGEE. The V gene lost 3 bases and the J gene lost 5 bases, with 15 bases spanning the gap. The CDR3 has 14 residues. CDR3: CASSAPQGGDEQYF. The CDR3 region has the DNA TGTGCCAGCAGCGCGCCCCAGGGTGGGGACGAGCAGTACTTC.

The chain couples TRBV27 to TRBJ2-7; possibly TRBD1 for D (5 bases). V was shortened by 3 bases and J by 2 bases, with 11 bases between the two germline ends. The CDR3 runs 14 residues. CDR1 and CDR2 from the germline V gene are MNHEY and SMNVEV (reference sequence). CDR3 sequence: CASSFGAKAYEQYF. The CDR3 coding sequence is TGTGCCAGCAGTTTTGGGGCTAAAGCCTACGAGCAGTACTTC.

This clonotype was counted a few times. This chain connects TRBV20-1 to TRBJ2-1; D remains ambiguous. Germline V CDR1 and CDR2: DFQATT, SNEGSKA (reference sequence). This CDR3 region has 14 residues. V was trimmed by 2 bases and J by 0 bases, leaving 8 bases between them. The CDR3 bases are TGCAGTGCTAGAAGGAGAAGCTCCTACAATGAGCAGTTCTTC. This translates into CSARRRSSYNEQFF.

J is TRBJ2-5 and V is TRBV7-8; 13 nucleotides agree with TRBD2. V shed 5 bases, J shed 7 bases, and the junction held 13 bases outside the gene matches. Germline V gene lookup returns CDR1 SGHVS and CDR2 FQNEAQ. There are 17 residues in the CDR3. The CDR3 spells CASSLRLAGGPFWTQYF. In DNA form, the CDR3 reads TGTGCCAGCAGCCTAAGACTAGCGGGAGGCCCCTTCTGGACCCAGTACTTC.

The sample holds many counts of this clonotype. This chain links TRBV13 with TRBJ2-1; 7 bases agree with TRBD1. The CDR3 covers 11 residues. Germline V gene data show CDR1 as PRHDT and CDR2 as FYEKMQ (reference sequence). J gave up 9 bases and V 8 bases, and 4 bases lay outside the gene matches. The CDR3: CASLAGGEQFF. The CDR3, as DNA: TGTGCCAGCCTAGCAGGGGGTGAGCAGTTCTTC.

This clonotype has ten or more counts. This sequence joins TRBV28 and TRBJ2-1; D may be TRBD2 (6 bases). Per the germline V gene, CDR1 is MDHEN and CDR2 is SYDVKM. V lost 6 bases and J 1 base, leaving 13 bases between the germline ends. The CDR3 length is 15 residues. The CDR3 DNA sequence: TGTGCCAGCAGCTCCGCGGGATATTCCTACAATGAGCAGTTCTTC. It encodes CASSSAGYSYNEQFF. Full variable domain (outside the CDR3, taken from reference TRBV28 and TRBJ2-1): DVKVTQSSRYLVKRTGEKVFLECVQDMDHENMFWYRQDPGLGLRLIYFSYDVKMKEKGDIPEGYSVSREKKERFSLILESASTNQTSMYLCASSSAGYSYNEQFFGPGTRLTVL.

This clonotype has only a few counts. With a much larger clone just one base away, this may be a read error. This chain uses TRBV12-3 or TRBV12-4 with TRBJ1-6; tentative D call: TRBD1 (6 bases). The CDR3 is 15 amino acids. The V and J ends lost 5 bases and 10 bases respectively, with 18 bases between them. CDR3 bases: TGTGCCAGCAGTCGCAGGGGTCCCCCGGCCTCACCCCTCCACTTT. Its translation is CASSRRGPPASPLHF.

This clonotype was observed many times. The rearrangement joins TRBV29-1 to TRBJ2-7; TRBD2 matches at 13 bases. CDR1 and CDR2 from the germline V gene are SQVTM and ANQGSEA. This CDR3 contains 13 residues. J was trimmed by 2 bases and V by 6 bases; bases with no gene match: 1. CDR3 bases: TGCAGCGTGGGGACTAGCGGGGCCTACGAGCAGTACTTC. It codes for CSVGTSGAYEQYF.

The chain links TRBV7-2 to TRBJ1-6; TRBD1 might be the D (6 bases). CDR3 length: 15 residues. V lost 3 bases and J 9 bases, leaving 15 bases between the germline ends. Germline V gene data show CDR1 as SGHTA and CDR2 as FQGNSA. This CDR3 reads CASSFRQDPLSPLHF. CDR3 sequence (DNA): TGTGCCAGCAGCTTCCGACAGGACCCCCTTTCACCCCTCCACTTT.

This clonotype was found a few times. The rearrangement uses TRBV7-2 and TRBJ2-7; tentatively, D is TRBD2 (5 bases). V was cut by 3 bases and J by 2 bases, with 14 bases left in between. From germline, CDR1 is SGHTA and CDR2 FQGNSA. The CDR3 is 15 residues long. For the CDR3, the DNA is TGTGCCAGCAGCTTGGTGCTGGTCGGGACCTACGAGCAGTACTTC. As protein: CASSLVLVGTYEQYF. Full variable domain (remainder filled in from reference TRBV7-2 and TRBJ2-7): GAGVSQSPSNKVTEKGKDVELRCDPISGHTALYWYRQSLGQGLEFLIYFQGNSAPDKSGLPSDRFSAERTGGSVSTLTIQRTQQEDSAVYLCASSLVLVGTYEQYFGPGTRLTVT.

This clonotype was counted ten times or more. The V call is TRBV12-3 or TRBV12-4, the J call TRBJ1-6; 9 bases agree with TRBD1. This CDR3 region has 14 residues. V shed 1 base, J shed 13 bases, and the junction held 5 bases outside the gene matches. This CDR3 reads CASSLGDRDFPLHF. CDR3 DNA: TGTGCCAGCAGTTTAGGGGACAGGGATTTTCCCCTCCACTTT.

This clonotype appeared many times. The chain couples TRBV13 to TRBJ2-1, with no clear D. The CDR3 contains 15 residues. The V end was cut by 0 bases, the J end by 10 bases, with 16 bases between. The germline CDR1 and CDR2 sequences are PRHDT and FYEKMQ (reference sequence). CDR3 DNA: TGTGCCAGCAGCTTAGGATTTGGATGGGAAGGGGAGCAGTTCTTC. It yields the protein CASSLGFGWEGEQFF.

This clonotype was counted at least ten times. This rearrangement joins TRBV20-1 to TRBJ2-1, with 9 nucleotides matching TRBD2. V dropped 0 bases and J dropped 4; count of bases not matched to a gene: 7. Germline loops: CDR1 DFQATT, CDR2 SNEGSKA (reference sequence). The CDR3 has 16 amino acids. The CDR3 protein is CSARDLAGGPYNEQFF. Here the CDR3 DNA reads TGCAGTGCTAGAGATCTGGCGGGAGGGCCTTACAATGAGCAGTTCTTC.

In this sample, this clonotype turned up a few times. This sequence joins TRBV5-1 and TRBJ2-1; 12 bases are shared with TRBD2. CDR3 length: 15 residues. CDR1 is SGHRS, CDR2 YFSETQ, per germline. The junction had 8 bases not matched to a gene; V was cut back by 4 bases and J by 9 bases. The CDR3 DNA is TGCGCCAGCAGCCCGACTAGCGGGAGTACCGCTGAGCAGTTCTTC. It is translated as CASSPTSGSTAEQFF.

This clonotype has a count of ten or more. The CDR3, as DNA: TGTGCCAGCAGTTTGGGAGGGCCACGCAATGAGCAGTTCTTC. This gives the protein CASSLGGPRNEQFF. This chain joins TRBV27 and TRBJ2-1; the match to TRBD2 covers 7 bases. The J segment lost 6 bases and the V segment lost 3 bases, leaving 5 bases of the junction unmatched. The CDR3 is 14 amino acids. Germline V gene data show CDR1 as MNHEY and CDR2 as SMNVEV (reference sequence).

This clonotype was seen at least ten times. This chain uses TRBV20-1 with TRBJ2-5; tentative D call: TRBD2 (5 bases). The length of the CDR3 is 13 residues. With 6 bases removed from V and 4 bases from J, the gap between germline ends came to 15 bases. The germline V gene has CDR1 DFQATT and CDR2 SNEGSKA (reference sequence). CDR3 DNA: TGCAGTGCGATTTGGGGAGAGGGAGAGACCCAGTACTTC. Translation gives CSAIWGEGETQYF.

In its sample, this clonotype was seen many times. The chain joins TRBV13 to TRBJ2-7, with 7 bases that match TRBD2. This CDR3 region has 17 residues. With 0 bases clipped from V and 0 bases from J, the junction kept 8 bases outside the gene matches. The germline CDR1 and CDR2 sequences are PRHDT and FYEKMQ (reference sequence). Here the CDR3 reads CASSLGRTRPYSYEQYF. DNA for the CDR3: TGTGCCAGCAGCTTAGGCCGGACTAGGCCCTACTCCTACGAGCAGTACTTC.

The sample holds many counts of this clonotype. The V and J genes are TRBV12-3 or TRBV12-4 and TRBJ2-7, with TRBD2 as a possible D gene (6 bases). The V gene lost 6 bases and the J gene lost 5 bases, with 17 bases spanning the gap. The CDR3 length is 14 residues. Written as DNA, the CDR3 is TGTGCCAGCAGCCCCCCACGGAGGGCGGACGAGCAGTACTTC. Its protein product is CASSPPRRADEQYF.

In this sample, this clonotype turned up a few times. The junction differs from germline at one of its ends, possibly a read error. J is TRBJ2-7 and V is TRBV25-1; TRBD1 matches 7 bases. This CDR3 contains 14 residues. Germline V CDR1 and CDR2: MGHDK, SYGVNS. Written as DNA, the CDR3 is TGTGCCAGCAGCGAATGGGACAGATCCTACGAGCAGTACTTC. The encoded protein is CASSEWDRSYEQYF.

This sequence joins TRBV19 and TRBJ2-2; no clear D. The V and J ends lost 3 bases and 2 bases respectively, with 10 bases between them. The length of the CDR3 is 15 residues. From germline, CDR1 is LNHDA and CDR2 SQIVND (reference sequence). CDR3 bases: TGTGCCAGTAGTATCTCCCTCGTTAACACCGGGGAGCTGTTTTTT. Its translation is CASSISLVNTGELFF. Complete variable domain (other parts from reference TRBV19 and TRBJ2-2): DGGITQSPKYLFRKEGQNVTLSCEQNLNHDAMYWYRQDPGQGLRLIYYSQIVNDFQKGDIAEGYSVSREKKESFPLTVTSAQKNPTAFYLCASSISLVNTGELFFGEGSRLTVL.

This clonotype was detected ten times or more. The chain has TRBV7-2 and TRBJ2-3, with D maybe TRBD2 (5 bases). V shed 5 bases and J shed 2 bases, with 17 bases lying between them. The CDR3 length is 16 residues. Per the germline V gene, CDR1 is SGHTA and CDR2 is FQGNSA. The CDR3 DNA sequence: TGTGCCAGCAGCCACCGACGGGATAAGACCACAGATACGCAGTATTTT. Its translation is CASSHRRDKTTDTQYF.

This clonotype has just a few counts. The J gene is TRBJ1-4, the V gene TRBV27, with D possibly matching TRBD1 (6 bases). V was clipped by 6 bases and J by 7 bases, with 12 bases between them. This CDR3 comprises 13 residues. Germline V gives CDR1 MNHEY, CDR2 SMNVEV (reference sequence). The CDR3 nucleotides are TGTGCCAGCAGGAAGGGGGGGGGTGAAAAACTGTTTTTT. Translated, it gives CASRKGGGEKLFF.

The rearrangement links TRBV7-2 to TRBJ2-7; D is perhaps TRBD2 (5 bases). The CDR3 loop spans 13 amino acids. V dropped 7 bases and J dropped 0 bases, with 10 bases sitting between them. CDR1 and CDR2 (germline): SGHTA, FQGNSA. CDR3 coding DNA: TGTGCCAGCACACTAGGTCCCTCCTACGAGCAGTACTTC. Protein: CASTLGPSYEQYF.

This clonotype was counted at least ten times. This chain uses TRBV6-1 with TRBJ1-5, with D possibly TRBD1 on 6 matching bases. Per germline, CDR1 MNHNS and CDR2 SASEGT. This CDR3 has 16 residues. The ends were cut back, 5 bases at V and 1 base at J, with 15 bases in the middle. The CDR3 nucleotides read TGTGCCAGCAGTTCCCTGGGGGGCGGAAGCAATCAGCCCCAGCATTTT. It encodes CASSSLGGGSNQPQHF.

About this clonotype: A read error may explain this, as a much larger clone is one base away. This chain joins TRBV20-1 and TRBJ2-1; D is unresolved. V lost 6 bases and J 13 bases, leaving 16 bases between the germline ends. The CDR3 loop spans 11 amino acids. Germline V gene data show CDR1 as DFQATT and CDR2 as SNEGSKA (reference sequence). The DNA of the CDR3 is TGCAGTGCGTTAAACCCCATAACCCAGTTCTTC. It is translated as CSALNPITQFF.

This clonotype was recorded many times. V gene TRBV2 combines with J gene TRBJ2-2; no clear D. The CDR3 runs to 12 residues. The germline CDR1 and CDR2 sequences are SNHLY and FYNNEI. V dropped 6 bases and J dropped 3 bases, with 5 bases sitting between them. The CDR3 sequence is CASRGDTGELFF. In DNA, the CDR3 is TGTGCCAGCAGGGGTGACACCGGGGAGCTGTTTTTT. Based on the CDR3 plus reference TRBV2 and TRBJ2-2, the full variable domain is EPEVTQTPSHQVTQMGQEVILRCVPISNHLYFYWYRQILGQKVEFLVSFYNNEISEKSEIFDDQFSVERPDGSNFTLKIRSTKLEDSAMYFCASRGDTGELFFGEGSRLTVL.

This clonotype was found a few times. The chain recombines TRBV20-1 with TRBJ2-2, with 11 bases that match TRBD2. There are 12 residues in the CDR3. Germline loops: CDR1 DFQATT, CDR2 SNEGSKA (reference sequence). Losses at the gene ends were 6 bases for V and 8 bases for J; bases not matched to a gene: 2. CDR3 region: CSAVAGGGELFF. The CDR3 nucleotides read TGCAGTGCAGTAGCGGGAGGGGGGGAGCTGTTTTTT.